This T cell receptor (beta chain) stems from a study of STAT5B mutations in CD4+ large granular lymphocyte leukemia. On this clone itself: The target antigen is unknown.

This CDR3 contains 14 residues. From germline, CDR1 is ENHRY and CDR2 SYGVKD. V dropped 2 bases and J dropped 4 bases, with 8 bases sitting between them. This was a survey-level run. Clones were read by immunoSEQ multiplex PCR, and TCRdb kept only the in-frame ones, dropping some. The sample has over 25,000 clones, approximately 70% seen once; the top ten hold roughly 2%. Study conclusions and caveats: 8/27 top patient clones versus 2/35 control clones were TRBV06-family. Patient CD4-sorted repertoires stayed more clonal than healthy ones after leukemic-clone removal.

The receptor comes from a human donor in good health. The V and J genes are TRBV10-3 and TRBJ1-4; possibly TRBD1 for D (5 bases). Material: CD4+ T cells from blood buffy coats. In nucleotides, the CDR3 is TGTGCCATCAGTGAGGGCGGGGGTAATGAAAAACTGTTTTTT. This codes for CAISEGGGNEKLFF.